These 19 T cell receptor beta chains share one sample of origin, sequenced in a study of blood T cell repertoires in COVID-19. This table comes from immunoSEQ multiplex PCR, and its TCRdb copy is limited to in-frame clones, with some not included. The data hold around 130,000 clones, with roughly 80% observed a single time. The sample was peripheral blood. These receptor sequences come from a man in his 70s with acute or convalescent COVID-19.

The chain uses TRBV3-1 (or the pseudogene TRBV3-2) and TRBJ1-4; D gene uncertain. Trimming pared 4 bases from V and 12 bases from J, leaving 18 bases between. The CDR3 runs to 14 residues. Germline V gene lookup returns CDR1 LGHDT and CDR2 YNNKEL (reference sequence). The CDR3 loop is CASSLFTGREELFF. The CDR3 DNA reads TGTGCCAGCAGCCTCTTTACGGGCCGGGAGGAACTGTTTTTT.

The rearrangement links TRBV7-2 to TRBJ1-2; D perhaps matches TRBD1 (6 bases). CDR3 length: 15 amino acids. Germline-derived CDR1 and CDR2 are SGHTA and FQGNSA. The germline V and J ends were trimmed by 5 bases and 3 bases, with 16 bases remaining between them. The CDR3 coding sequence is TGTGCCAGCAGCGAAGAAACAGGGTTGGACTATGGCTACACCTTC. Translation gives CASSEETGLDYGYTF.

This clone has just one count. The chain has TRBV5-6 and TRBJ2-5; tentatively, D is TRBD2 (6 bases). Trimming removed 0 bases at V and 2 bases at J, with 11 bases between. In germline, CDR1 is SGHDT, CDR2 YYEEEE. The CDR3 contains 15 residues. In nucleotides, the CDR3 is TGTGCCAGCAGCTTGGCGGGCGGGGTTCAAGAGACCCAGTACTTC. Its protein product is CASSLAGGVQETQYF.

The chain is built from TRBV7-2 and TRBJ2-1, with 7 nucleotides matching TRBD2. CDR3 length: 16 amino acids. Germline assignment: CDR1 SGHTA and CDR2 FQGNSA. The V segment lost 2 bases and the J segment 4 bases; nucleotides outside the gene matches: 8. CDR3: CASSLSFGGGYNEQFF. CDR3 in DNA: TGTGCCAGCAGCTTAAGCTTTGGGGGGGGGTACAATGAGCAGTTCTTC.

This chain links TRBV6-5 with TRBJ1-2; D is perhaps TRBD1 (5 bases). V dropped 8 bases and J dropped 6 bases, with 19 bases sitting between them. This CDR3 is 14 amino acids long. The germline gives CDR1 MNHEY, CDR2 SVGAGI. CDR3 DNA sequence: TGTGCCAGCTTTAGAAAGGGGCTCCAAGATGGCTACACCTTC. Its translation is CASFRKGLQDGYTF.

The DNA of the CDR3 is TGCGCCAGCAGCCAAGGAGGAAACTATGGCTACACCTTC. Translation: CASSQGGNYGYTF. The rearrangement uses TRBV4-1 and TRBJ1-2; no definite D call. This CDR3 is 13 amino acids long. Germline V gene data show CDR1 as MGHRA and CDR2 as YSYEKL. Trimming cost V 1 base and J 2 bases, with 5 bases left between them.

The rearrangement uses TRBV3-1 (or the pseudogene TRBV3-2) and TRBJ1-1, with a tentative D call TRBD1 (5 bases). Germline V CDR1 and CDR2: LGHDT, YNNKEL (reference sequence). V shed 4 bases and J shed 6 bases, with 21 bases lying between them. The CDR3 is 16 amino acids. In DNA, the CDR3 is TGTGCCAGCAGCCTCGGGCGGAGGGGAACGGGGTCTGAAGCTTTCTTT. It encodes CASSLGRRGTGSEAFF.

V is TRBV2 and J is TRBJ1-2; maybe TRBD1 (5 bases). In germline, CDR1 is SNHLY, CDR2 FYNNEI. The CDR3 loop spans 15 amino acids. V dropped 0 bases and J dropped 8 bases, with 16 bases sitting between them. The chain's CDR3 is CASSEALPGAEGYTF. The CDR3 coding sequence is TGTGCCAGCAGTGAAGCGCTTCCTGGGGCTGAAGGCTACACCTTC.

The genes are TRBV6-1 and TRBJ1-2; TRBD1 aligns across 8 bases. The germline gives CDR1 MNHNS, CDR2 SASEGT. The CDR3 is 13 residues long. With V trimmed by 1 base and J by 7 bases, 2 bases remained unmatched. The CDR3: CASSEVRGLGYTF. CDR3 bases: TGTGCCAGCAGTGAAGTCAGGGGGCTTGGCTACACCTTC.

The chain carries TRBV11-2 and TRBJ1-2, with 7 bases matching TRBD1. V gave up 5 bases and J gave up 4 bases; unmatched junction bases: 7. The germline V gene has CDR1 SGHAT and CDR2 FQNNGV. The CDR3 has 14 residues. CDR3 coding DNA: TGTGCCAGCAGCCCCACCAGGGGGGTCTATGGCTACACCTTC. Its translation is CASSPTRGVYGYTF.

The chain is built from TRBV2 and TRBJ1-5; 7 bases line up with TRBD1. Germline V lookup: CDR1 SNHLY, CDR2 FYNNEI. After removal of 4 bases from V and 0 bases from J, the junction contained 18 bases not matched to a gene. The CDR3 sequence is 20 residues long. CDR3 residues: CASSGPSSDRVLYSNQPQHF. Here the CDR3 DNA reads TGTGCCAGCAGTGGGCCGTCGTCTGACAGGGTCCTTTATAGCAATCAGCCCCAGCATTTT.

The V and J genes are TRBV11-2 and TRBJ1-2; TRBD1 might be the D (5 bases). The CDR3 sequence is 15 residues long. From germline, CDR1 is SGHAT and CDR2 FQNNGV. V dropped 5 bases and J dropped 11 bases, with 24 bases sitting between them. The CDR3 nucleotides read TGTGCCAGCAGCAAACCCTACCCGGGACTAGGATGGTACACCTTC. This encodes CASSKPYPGLGWYTF.

The CDR3 DNA follows: TGTGCCAGTAGTCGGGACAGGTCACCGCCTGAAGCTTTCTTT. Its translation is CASSRDRSPPEAFF. The genes are TRBV19 and TRBJ1-1, with TRBD1 matching over 8 bases. The CDR3 is 14 amino acids. J lost 6 bases, V lost 5 bases, and 8 bases had no gene match. Germline V gene data show CDR1 as LNHDA and CDR2 as SQIVND (reference sequence).

The V call is TRBV10-3, the J call TRBJ2-5, with a weak D call TRBD2 (6 bases). The V end lost 0 bases, the J end lost 4 bases, and 12 bases lay between the germline ends. The CDR3 is made up of 15 amino acids. Germline V lookup: CDR1 ENHRY, CDR2 SYGVKD. The CDR3 DNA is TGTGCCATCAGTGAGTCGGGGGGTATCTCAGAGACCCAGTACTTC. Translated, it gives CAISESGGISETQYF.

The chain joins TRBV28 to TRBJ1-2; 10 bases are a match to TRBD1. The CDR3 is made up of 13 amino acids. Germline loops: CDR1 MDHEN, CDR2 SYDVKM. Unmatched junction bases numbered 4, after V lost 6 bases and J lost 6 bases. CDR3 loop: CASRRTGGDGYTF. CDR3 sequence (DNA): TGTGCCAGCAGAAGGACAGGGGGGGATGGCTACACCTTC.

This clone was counted only a few times. The J gene is TRBJ1-1, the V gene TRBV6-5; D not certain. Per the germline V gene, CDR1 is MNHEY and CDR2 is SVGAGI. CDR3 length: 12 amino acids. V was pared by 6 bases and J by 8 bases, with 13 bases between. CDR3 sequence (DNA): TGTGCCAGCAGGTTCCCCCTATTAGAAGCTTTCTTT. It codes for CASRFPLLEAFF.

This clone was counted a few times. This rearrangement joins TRBV5-1 to TRBJ2-2, with 7 bases that match TRBD2. In germline, CDR1 is SGHRS, CDR2 YFSETQ. This CDR3 region has 14 residues. J gave up 6 bases and V 3 bases, and 5 bases lay outside the gene matches. The CDR3 here is CASSWGGKAGELFF. The CDR3 DNA reads as TGCGCCAGCAGCTGGGGAGGGAAGGCCGGGGAGCTGTTTTTT.

V usage is TRBV13 and J usage is TRBJ2-7; 11 bases fit TRBD1. From germline, CDR1 is PRHDT and CDR2 FYEKMQ (reference sequence). The CDR3 has 16 residues. With V trimmed by 5 bases and J by 7 bases, 13 bases remained unmatched. CDR3 protein: CASSRSWDRGTYEQYF. CDR3 coding DNA: TGTGCCAGCAGCCGATCATGGGACAGGGGGACTTATGAGCAGTACTTC.

The chain has TRBV2 and TRBJ1-1; D may be TRBD1 (5 bases). The CDR3 spans 13 residues. V was clipped by 3 bases and J by 3 bases, with 8 bases between them. Germline V gene sequence: CDR1 SNHLY, CDR2 FYNNEI. CDR3 protein: CASSEGLYTEAFF. CDR3 bases: TGTGCCAGCAGTGAGGGACTTTACACTGAAGCTTTCTTT.